One and the same sample provided the 21 T cell receptor beta chains below, sequenced in a study of T cells after yellow fever vaccination. TCRdb analysed the 5' RACE reads with MiXCR anew, one entry per CDR3 protein. The sample includes around 610,000 distinct CDR3 sequences, about 13% seen only once; the top ten take over 12%. Sequenced material: PBMCs, taken on the day of the yellow fever booster vaccination. All receptors come from a man in his thirties or forties who received the YFV17D yellow fever vaccine.

The rearrangement links TRBV4-3 to TRBJ2-2; D call uncertain. The CDR3 totals 16 residues. The V end was cut by 3 bases, the J end by 4 bases, with 15 bases between. CDR1 and CDR2 (germline): LGHNA, YSLEER. DNA of the CDR3: TGCGCCAGCAGCCAGCTAAGTCGACATTCCACCGGGGAGCTGTTTTTT. This encodes CASSQLSRHSTGELFF.

The rearrangement joins TRBV29-1 to TRBJ2-6; D not certain. CDR3 length equals 19 residues. Germline V CDR1 and CDR2: SQVTM, ANQGSEA. CDR3 in amino acids: CREQPPITNIWAGANVLTF. The CDR3 bases are TGCAGGGAACAACCCCCCATCACGAATATCTGGGCTGGGGCCAACGTCCTGACTTTC.

This clonotype was seen a few times. The chain's CDR3 is CASNRRATYEQYF. CDR3 nucleotides: TGCGCCAGCAACAGGCGGGCCACCTACGAGCAGTACTTC. The genes are TRBV10-1 and TRBJ2-7; the D gene could be TRBD1 or TRBD2 (5 bases each). The germline V gene encodes CDR1 WNHNN and CDR2 SYGVQD (reference sequence). CDR3 length equals 13 residues. Trimming removed 7 bases at V and 2 bases at J, with 12 bases between.

This clonotype occurred a few times. V usage is TRBV20-1 and J usage is TRBJ2-1; 13 positions match TRBD2. This CDR3 has 15 residues. Germline CDR1 and CDR2: DFQATT and SNEGSKA (reference sequence). Trimming at V came to 4 bases and at J to 7 bases, leaving 7 bases not matched to a gene. The CDR3 DNA is TGCAGTGCTACGGGGACTAGCGGGAATCAGAATGAGCAGTTCTTC. Translating it yields CSATGTSGNQNEQFF.

The table lists this clonotype with a few counts. The rearrangement joins TRBV6-2 or TRBV6-3 to TRBJ2-4; D is perhaps TRBD1 (5 bases). This CDR3 has 21 residues. V was pared by 6 bases and J by 0 bases, with 30 bases between. Germline CDR1 and CDR2: MNHEY and SVGEGT. The CDR3 nucleotides read TGTGCCAGCAGCCCGCCTGATGGACACTTAAGGGAACAATTAGCCAAAAACATTCAGTACTTC. Translation gives CASSPPDGHLREQLAKNIQYF.

This clonotype has just a few counts. This rearrangement joins TRBV27 to TRBJ2-4; TRBD1 or TRBD2 may be the D gene (7 bases each). The V end lost 9 bases, the J end lost 3 bases, and 24 bases lay between the germline ends. The V gene's germline CDR1 is MNHEY and CDR2 SMNVEV (reference sequence). This CDR3 spans 17 amino acids. The CDR3 DNA reads TGTGCCAGACGACAGGGAGGGACCCCGAGATACAAAAACATTCAGTACTTC. Translated: CARRQGGTPRYKNIQYF.

This clonotype was detected ten times or more. The rearrangement uses TRBV7-2 and TRBJ2-5; 7 bases fit TRBD1. The ends lost 6 bases at V and 1 base at J; junction bases unmatched: 5. Germline assignment: CDR1 SGHTA and CDR2 FQGNSA. This CDR3 has 14 residues. Here the CDR3 reads CASRTGTAQETQYF. CDR3 DNA sequence: TGTGCCAGCAGGACAGGGACAGCCCAAGAGACCCAGTACTTC.

The chain combines TRBV7-8 with TRBJ2-5; TRBD2 aligns across 11 bases. The CDR3 covers 16 residues. CDR1 and CDR2 from the germline V gene are SGHVS and FQNEAQ. The V gene end was trimmed by 1 base and the J gene end by 4 bases; junction bases not matched to a gene: 5. CDR3 loop: CASSLVTSGRRETQYF. DNA for the CDR3: TGTGCCAGCAGCTTAGTTACTAGCGGGAGACGAGAGACCCAGTACTTC.

The genes are TRBV5-1 and TRBJ2-1; 10 positions match TRBD2. Germline V gives CDR1 SGHRS, CDR2 YFSETQ. This CDR3 is 16 amino acids long. Losses at the gene ends were 0 bases for V and 6 bases for J; bases not matched to a gene: 6. The CDR3 region has the DNA TGCGCCAGCAGCTTGGTGGAACTAGCGGGATTCAATGAGCAGTTCTTC. Protein: CASSLVELAGFNEQFF. Using reference TRBV5-1 and TRBJ2-1 for the parts outside the CDR3, the full variable domain is KAGVTQTPRYLIKTRGQQVTLSCSPISGHRSVSWYQQTPGQGLQFLFEYFSETQRNKGNFPGRFSGRQFSNSRSEMNVSTLELGDSALYLCASSLVELAGFNEQFFGPGTRLTVL.

V usage is TRBV28 and J usage is TRBJ2-7; maybe TRBD2 (6 bases). V lost 7 bases and J lost 0, with 10 bases in between. The CDR3 is 13 residues long. Germline CDR1 is MDHEN and CDR2 is SYDVKM. CDR3 residues: CASKASDSYEQYF. CDR3 in DNA: TGTGCCAGCAAAGCTAGCGACTCCTACGAGCAGTACTTC.

The chain recombines TRBV11-2 with TRBJ2-1; 11 bases map to TRBD1. Germline assignment: CDR1 SGHAT and CDR2 FQNNGV. The ends lost 5 bases at V and 6 bases at J; junction bases unmatched: 15. The CDR3 covers 18 residues. CDR3 sequence: CASSLRGQGGYHVNEQFF. The CDR3 DNA reads TGTGCCAGCAGCCTACGGGGACAGGGGGGGTATCATGTCAATGAGCAGTTCTTC.

This sequence joins TRBV5-4 and TRBJ2-2, with 11 nucleotides matching TRBD2. Trimming removed 5 bases from V and 4 bases from J; junction bases left unmatched: 1. Germline-derived CDR1 and CDR2 are SGHNT and YYREEE (reference sequence). The CDR3 loop spans 14 amino acids. CDR3 in DNA: TGTGCCAGCAGGGGACTAGCGGCCACCGGGGAGCTGTTTTTT. Protein sequence: CASRGLAATGELFF.

The chain links TRBV25-1 to TRBJ2-2; the match to TRBD1 covers 9 bases. V shed 1 base, J shed 7 bases, and the junction held 7 bases outside the gene matches. The CDR3 is made up of 16 amino acids. The germline CDR1 and CDR2 sequences are MGHDK and SYGVNS. As DNA, the CDR3 is TGTGCCAGCAGTGAATGGGGGACAGGGCGGCGCGGGGAGCTGTTTTTT. It encodes CASSEWGTGRRGELFF.

The chain couples TRBV19 to TRBJ2-1, with a tentative D call TRBD2 (5 bases). Deletions cut 5 bases from V and 2 bases from J, with 13 bases between. Germline V lookup: CDR1 LNHDA, CDR2 SQIVND (reference sequence). The CDR3 has 15 residues. CDR3 loop: CASSPSGVAYNEQFF. CDR3 nucleotides: TGTGCCAGTAGTCCGTCCGGGGTGGCCTACAATGAGCAGTTCTTC. The full variable domain, rest sourced from reference TRBV19 and TRBJ2-1, is DGGITQSPKYLFRKEGQNVTLSCEQNLNHDAMYWYRQDPGQGLRLIYYSQIVNDFQKGDIAEGYSVSREKKESFPLTVTSAQKNPTAFYLCASSPSGVAYNEQFFGPGTRLTVL.

V and J are TRBV12-3 or TRBV12-4 and TRBJ2-1, with TRBD1 matching over 8 bases. The CDR3 is 14 amino acids. After removal of 3 bases from V and 7 bases from J, the junction contained 5 bases not matched to a gene. The CDR3 sequence is CASSLHRGANEQFF. In nucleotides, the CDR3 is TGTGCCAGCAGTTTGCACAGGGGGGCGAATGAGCAGTTCTTC.

This clonotype was observed a few times. The chain combines TRBV20-1 with TRBJ2-1, with TRBD2 identical over 7 bases. With V trimmed by 0 bases and J by 12 bases, 8 bases remained unmatched. The CDR3 is 13 residues long. CDR1 is DFQATT and CDR2 is SNEGSKA in the germline V gene (reference sequence). CDR3 bases: TGCAGTGCTAGAGATCTAGCGGTCCCGGGGCAGTTCTTC. Residues: CSARDLAVPGQFF.

The chain joins TRBV6-1 to TRBJ2-7, with D maybe TRBD1 (6 bases). From germline, CDR1 is MNHNS and CDR2 SASEGT. The CDR3 spans 13 residues. V shed 10 bases and J shed 4 bases, with 17 bases lying between them. CDR3 residues: CATTGSSSYEQYF. The CDR3 region has the DNA TGTGCCACAACAGGGTCCTCTTCTTACGAGCAGTACTTC.

This clonotype was counted a few times. The chain recombines TRBV4-3 with TRBJ1-2, with 7 bases aligning to TRBD1. After removal of 0 bases from V and 2 bases from J, the junction contained 3 bases not matched to a gene. Germline V gene sequence: CDR1 LGHNA, CDR2 YSLEER. The length of the CDR3 is 15 residues. The DNA of the CDR3 is TGCGCCAGCAGCCAAGAGTGGGGACAGAACTATGGCTACACCTTC. Translating gives CASSQEWGQNYGYTF.

The chain uses TRBV19 and TRBJ2-7, with no clear D. V lost 0 bases, J lost 1 base, and 4 bases lay in between. This CDR3 spans 13 amino acids. Germline V gives CDR1 LNHDA, CDR2 SQIVND (reference sequence). CDR3 sequence (DNA): TGTGCCAGTAGTATAGATCTATCCTACGAGCAGTACTTC. This translates into CASSIDLSYEQYF. The full variable domain, in which reference TRBV19 and TRBJ2-7 provide the parts outside the CDR3, is DGGITQSPKYLFRKEGQNVTLSCEQNLNHDAMYWYRQDPGQGLRLIYYSQIVNDFQKGDIAEGYSVSREKKESFPLTVTSAQKNPTAFYLCASSIDLSYEQYFGPGTRLTVT.

The chain joins TRBV29-1 to TRBJ2-7, with TRBD2 matching over 7 bases. CDR1 is SQVTM and CDR2 is ANQGSEA in the germline V gene. This CDR3 region has 11 residues. V shed 4 bases, J shed 5 bases, and the junction held 2 bases outside the gene matches. In nucleotides, the CDR3 is TGCAGCGTTGGGGGGGGTAACGAGCAGTACTTC. It is translated as CSVGGGNEQYF.

The V gene is TRBV19, the J gene TRBJ2-1; TRBD2 agrees at 9 bases. The CDR3 covers 15 residues. With 5 bases clipped from V and 3 bases from J, the junction kept 5 bases outside the gene matches. Germline V gene lookup returns CDR1 LNHDA and CDR2 SQIVND (reference sequence). The CDR3 DNA reads TGTGCCAGTAGTGTCGCTAGCGGGAACTACAATGAGCAGTTCTTC. Its protein is CASSVASGNYNEQFF.